One and the same sample provided the 18 T cell receptor beta chains below, sequenced in a study of blood T cells in healthy people across ages. It was with a sample-barcoded 5' primer and a J-beta primer mix that a second PCR of about 7 to 12 cycles was run. TCRdb re-called the 5' RACE reads through MiXCR, storing one row per CDR3 protein. Among 780,000 or so distinct CDR3 sequences, about 53% were seen once, and the ten largest hold about 38%. Sample: blood. These TCRs come from a man older than 75 in good health.

Here the CDR3 reads CASSRGPYYEQYF. CDR3 coding DNA: TGTGCCAGCAGTCGCGGCCCATACTACGAGCAGTACTTC. The chain couples TRBV12-3 or TRBV12-4 to TRBJ2-7; D is unclear. CDR3 length: 13 amino acids. With 5 bases removed from V and 3 bases from J, the gap between germline ends came to 11 bases.

About this clonotype itself: An end of the junction does not agree with germline; a read error may underlie this. V usage is TRBV29-1 and J usage is TRBJ2-5; the D is unclear. In germline, CDR1 is SQVTM, CDR2 ANQGSEA. This CDR3 comprises 11 residues. Here the CDR3 reads CSVEDRESQYF. In DNA form, the CDR3 reads TGCAGCGTTGAAGACCGAGAGTCCCAGTACTTC.

This clonotype occurred many times. V and J are TRBV27 and TRBJ1-1; 7 bases are shared with TRBD1. V trimming: 6 bases; J trimming: 4 bases; junction bases outside the gene matches: 5. Germline-derived CDR1 and CDR2 are MNHEY and SMNVEV (reference sequence). This CDR3 contains 13 residues. CDR3: CASRGQGGTEAFF. CDR3 DNA sequence: TGTGCCAGCAGAGGTCAGGGGGGCACTGAAGCTTTCTTT.

This clonotype has a single count. J is TRBJ2-3 and V is TRBV11-2; 7 bases agree with TRBD2. With 1 base clipped from V and 14 bases from J, the junction kept 24 bases outside the gene matches. CDR1 and CDR2 from the germline V gene are SGHAT and FQNNGV. The CDR3 has 18 amino acids. CDR3 sequence (DNA): TGTGCCAGCAGCTTAGCGGGTCCGGCTAGCGGAGAGGGCAGATACGCGTATTTT. Amino acids: CASSLAGPASGEGRYAYF. Variable domain in full (rest from reference TRBV11-2 and TRBJ2-3): EAGVAQSPRYKIIEKRQSVAFWCNPISGHATLYWYQQILGQGPKLLIQFQNNGVVDDSQLPKDRFSAERLKGVDSTLKIQPAKLEDSAVYLCASSLAGPASGEGRYAYFGPGTRLTVL.

J is TRBJ2-1 and V is TRBV20-1; 12 bases agree with TRBD2. This CDR3 has 17 residues. Trimming at V came to 3 bases and at J to 1 base, leaving 7 bases not matched to a gene. The germline CDR1 and CDR2 sequences are DFQATT and SNEGSKA (reference sequence). In DNA form, the CDR3 reads TGCAGTGCTAGCCCTAGCGGGAGGGCCCAGTCCTACAATGAGCAGTTCTTC. This encodes CSASPSGRAQSYNEQFF.

The chain combines TRBV14 with TRBJ2-5, with TRBD1 identical over 7 bases. CDR3 length: 16 residues. Germline V CDR1 and CDR2: SGHDN, FVKESK. V shed 1 base and J 0 bases; nucleotides not matched to a gene: 5. CDR3 nucleotides: TGTGCCAGCAGCCAAGGCCTTACAGGGGACCAAGAGACCCAGTACTTC. Residues: CASSQGLTGDQETQYF. Full variable domain (remainder filled in from reference TRBV14 and TRBJ2-5): EAGVTQFPSHSVIEKGQTVTLRCDPISGHDNLYWYRRVMGKEIKFLLHFVKESKQDESGMPNNRFLAERTGGTYSTLKVQPAELEDSGVYFCASSQGLTGDQETQYFGPGTRLLVL.

The chain links TRBV12-3 or TRBV12-4 to TRBJ1-2; D gene uncertain. The V end was cut by 3 bases, the J end by 0 bases, with 14 bases between. The CDR3 runs 16 residues. CDR3 DNA sequence: TGTGCCAGCAGTTTGCGACTAACAGAGCCTAACTATGGCTACACCTTC. It is translated as CASSLRLTEPNYGYTF.

This clonotype was seen a handful of times. V is TRBV10-3 and J is TRBJ2-7; TRBD2 matches at 9 bases. Per germline, CDR1 ENHRY and CDR2 SYGVKD. The CDR3 is 15 residues long. Losses at the gene ends were 6 bases for V and 0 bases for J; bases not matched to a gene: 6. In DNA form, the CDR3 reads TGTGCCATCAGACGACTAGCGGAGCCCTCCTACGAGCAGTACTTC. This sequence encodes CAIRRLAEPSYEQYF.

As to this clonotype: One end of the junction does not line up with germline, which may come from a read error. This chain links TRBV11-2 with TRBJ2-1, with 11 bases identical to TRBD2. The CDR3 loop spans 14 amino acids. From germline, CDR1 is SGHAT and CDR2 FQNNGV. CDR3 nucleotide sequence: TGTGCCCGCAGGCTAGCGGGAGGAGGAAATGAGCAGTTCTTC. Amino acids: CARRLAGGGNEQFF.

This chain joins TRBV2 and TRBJ1-6; perhaps TRBD1 as D (6 bases). V was pared by 6 bases and J by 1 base, with 7 bases between. This CDR3 comprises 14 residues. The germline V gene encodes CDR1 SNHLY and CDR2 FYNNEI. The CDR3 DNA reads TGTGCCAGCAGGAGGGGGTCCTATAATTCACCCCTCCACTTT. As protein: CASRRGSYNSPLHF. The variable domain in full, completed from reference TRBV2 and TRBJ1-6, reads EPEVTQTPSHQVTQMGQEVILRCVPISNHLYFYWYRQILGQKVEFLVSFYNNEISEKSEIFDDQFSVERPDGSNFTLKIRSTKLEDSAMYFCASRRGSYNSPLHFGNGTRLTVT.

This rearrangement joins TRBV2 to TRBJ2-3, with D perhaps assigned TRBD1 or TRBD2 (7 bases each). This CDR3 is 14 amino acids long. The V end was cut by 8 bases, the J end by 0 bases, with 12 bases between. Germline-derived CDR1 and CDR2 are SNHLY and FYNNEI. The CDR3, as DNA: TGTGCCAGCGCCAGGGGGGGAAGCACAGATACGCAGTATTTT. Translation: CASARGGSTDTQYF.

This clonotype was picked up one time. At one of its ends the junction is not consistent with the germline gene, which may arise from a read error. The rearrangement uses TRBV11-1 and TRBJ2-7; D unresolved. The CDR3 extends over 13 amino acids. Germline V gene sequence: CDR1 SGHAT, CDR2 FQDESV (reference sequence). Written as DNA, the CDR3 is TGTGCCAGCTCTAGGTTACGAGGCTACGAGCGGTACTTC. Protein product: CASSRLRGYERYF.

The CDR3 coding sequence is TGCAGCGTTTCGGACAGGAACACTGAAGCTTTCTTT. Protein: CSVSDRNTEAFF. The V and J genes are TRBV29-1 and TRBJ1-1; possible D gene TRBD1, 6 bases. This CDR3 contains 12 residues. The germline CDR1 and CDR2 sequences are SQVTM and ANQGSEA. V gave up 5 bases and J gave up 1 base, with 8 bases separating them.

This clonotype occurred once. The V gene is TRBV7-9, the J gene TRBJ2-1; no clear D gene. CDR3 length: 15 residues. Germline V gives CDR1 SEHNR, CDR2 FQNEAQ (reference sequence). The V end was cut by 2 bases, the J end by 3 bases, with 11 bases between. The CDR3 DNA reads as TGTGCCAGCAGCTTATTGGCAGTCCACTACAATGAGCAGTTCTTC. Its protein is CASSLLAVHYNEQFF.

V and J are TRBV9 and TRBJ2-7; D ambiguous. V was clipped by 0 bases and J by 1 base, with 11 bases between them. Germline V lookup: CDR1 SGDLS, CDR2 YYNGEE. The CDR3 runs 15 residues. The CDR3 loop reads CASSVDGASSYEQYF. DNA of the CDR3: TGTGCCAGCAGCGTAGACGGCGCGAGTTCCTACGAGCAGTACTTC.

The V and J genes are TRBV5-1 and TRBJ2-2, with D perhaps matching TRBD2 (5 bases). Between the trimmed V and J ends, which lost 2 bases and 5 bases, there was a span of 16 bases. The CDR3 totals 16 residues. In germline, CDR1 is SGHRS, CDR2 YFSETQ. CDR3 protein: CASSFGGISRTGELFF. The DNA of the CDR3 is TGCGCCAGCAGCTTCGGAGGAATCTCGAGGACCGGGGAGCTGTTTTTT.

This clonotype was found a few times. V gene TRBV29-1 combines with J gene TRBJ2-7, with TRBD2 identical over 8 bases. The ends lost 1 base at V and 6 bases at J; junction bases unmatched: 11. The CDR3 loop spans 15 amino acids. Looked up from germline, CDR1 is SQVTM and CDR2 is ANQGSEA. The CDR3 loop reads CSVEVTGLGSLEQYF. Here the CDR3 DNA reads TGCAGCGTTGAAGTCACGGGACTAGGAAGCCTCGAGCAGTACTTC.

V is TRBV10-3 and J is TRBJ2-5; the D gene is possibly TRBD1 (5 bases). This CDR3 is built from 13 residues. V was pared by 7 bases and J by 5 bases, with 14 bases between. CDR1 and CDR2 (germline): ENHRY, SYGVKD. CDR3 DNA: TGTGCCATCAAAGTGGACACGGAGGAGACCCAGTACTTC. Protein product: CAIKVDTEETQYF.